Below, 20 T cell receptor beta chains from the same sample are listed, as sequenced in a study of early T cells in non-severe SARS-CoV-2 infection. TCRdb independently ran MiXCR on the 5' RACE reads; one entry per CDR3 protein. The sample lists about 50,000 distinct CDR3 sequences; less than 15% were seen once. The material sequenced was whole blood. The receptors were gathered from an adult who was a healthcare worker with PCR-confirmed SARS-CoV-2 infection or an uninfected control (not recorded which).

CDR3 sequence: CASSSGSGANVLTF. CDR3 nucleotide sequence: TGTGCCAGCAGTTCGGGGAGTGGGGCCAACGTCCTGACTTTC. This rearrangement joins TRBV6-5 to TRBJ2-6, with D possibly being TRBD2 (5 bases). In germline, CDR1 is MNHEY, CDR2 SVGAGI. V was pared by 4 bases and J by 3 bases, with 7 bases between. The CDR3 sequence is 14 residues long.

This clonotype was found many times. The chain has TRBV6-2 or TRBV6-3 and TRBJ1-1, with TRBD1 as a possible D gene (6 bases). Per the germline V gene, CDR1 is MNHEY and CDR2 is SVGEGT. This CDR3 region has 15 residues. V was trimmed by 4 bases and J by 4 bases, leaving 16 bases between them. Written as DNA, the CDR3 is TGTGCCAGCAGTTCCCCAGGGGCATTGGCCACTGAAGCTTTCTTT. It is translated as CASSSPGALATEAFF.

This clonotype was seen ten or more times. The chain is built from TRBV7-2 and TRBJ1-3; D ambiguous. The length of the CDR3 is 12 residues. V was trimmed by 5 bases and J by 3 bases, leaving 5 bases between them. Germline values: CDR1 SGHTA, CDR2 FQGNSA. Written as DNA, the CDR3 is TGTGCCAGCAGCCTCCTTGGAAACACCATATATTTT. This translates into CASSLLGNTIYF.

Comment on this clonotype: Just one base apart from a much larger clone, this may be a read error. The V gene is TRBV5-1, the J gene TRBJ2-7; TRBD2 might be the D (6 bases). CDR1 and CDR2 (germline): SGHRS, YFSETQ. CDR3 length equals 16 residues. DNA of the CDR3: TGCGCCAGCAGCTATGGGACTCCCAGGAGCTCCTACGAGCTGTACTTC. Protein sequence: CASSYGTPRSSYELYF.

This clonotype was observed a few times. The V gene is TRBV5-1, the J gene TRBJ1-1; maybe TRBD1 (6 bases). This CDR3 spans 14 amino acids. V dropped 3 bases and J dropped 4 bases, with 13 bases sitting between them. The germline gives CDR1 SGHRS, CDR2 YFSETQ. CDR3 in DNA: TGCGCCAGCAGCTCGGACAGCCGAGGCACTGAAGCTTTCTTT. Protein product: CASSSDSRGTEAFF.

This clonotype has a count of ten or more. The J gene is TRBJ1-1, the V gene TRBV29-1; 7 bases map to TRBD1. V lost 4 bases to trimming and J lost 3 bases; unmatched junction nucleotides: 2. This CDR3 has 12 amino acids. Looked up from germline, CDR1 is SQVTM and CDR2 is ANQGSEA. The CDR3 protein is CSVGRGDTEAFF. The DNA of the CDR3 is TGCAGCGTTGGCAGGGGGGACACTGAAGCTTTCTTT.

Ten or more counts support this clonotype. This rearrangement joins TRBV7-2 to TRBJ1-2; no definite D call. There are 13 residues in the CDR3. Looked up from germline, CDR1 is SGHTA and CDR2 is FQGNSA. The V end was cut by 4 bases, the J end by 8 bases, with 14 bases between. CDR3 sequence reads: CASSYDPIGGYTF. CDR3 DNA sequence: TGTGCCAGCAGCTACGATCCCATCGGGGGCTACACCTTC. Full variable domain (outside the CDR3, taken from reference TRBV7-2 and TRBJ1-2): GAGVSQSPSNKVTEKGKDVELRCDPISGHTALYWYRQSLGQGLEFLIYFQGNSAPDKSGLPSDRFSAERTGGSVSTLTIQRTQQEDSAVYLCASSYDPIGGYTFGSGTRLTVV.

This clonotype was recorded a few times. The J gene is TRBJ2-7, the V gene TRBV6-6, with D unclear. Trimming left V 2 bases short and J 3 bases short, with 8 bases between. The germline V gene encodes CDR1 MNHNY and CDR2 SVGAGI (reference sequence). The CDR3 extends over 13 amino acids. CDR3 residues: CASSYVGSYEQYF. In nucleotides, the CDR3 is TGTGCCAGCAGTTACGTGGGAAGCTACGAGCAGTACTTC.

The rearrangement links TRBV2 to TRBJ1-5; D unclear. Trimming cost V 3 bases and J 8 bases, with 11 bases left between them. Germline lookup yields CDR1 SNHLY and CDR2 FYNNEI. The CDR3 loop spans 13 amino acids. In nucleotides, the CDR3 is TGTGCCAGCAGTGACCTTCCTAGCGAGCCCCAGCATTTT. Its translation is CASSDLPSEPQHF. Based on the CDR3 plus reference TRBV2 and TRBJ1-5, the full variable domain is EPEVTQTPSHQVTQMGQEVILRCVPISNHLYFYWYRQILGQKVEFLVSFYNNEISEKSEIFDDQFSVERPDGSNFTLKIRSTKLEDSAMYFCASSDLPSEPQHFGDGTRLSIL.

The J gene is TRBJ1-1, the V gene TRBV5-1; 11 nucleotides align to TRBD1. The CDR3 covers 17 residues. Unmatched junction bases numbered 11, after V lost 3 bases and J lost 4 bases. Per the germline V gene, CDR1 is SGHRS and CDR2 is YFSETQ. Here the CDR3 reads CASSWGPRTGGPTEAFF. In nucleotides, the CDR3 is TGCGCCAGCAGCTGGGGGCCAAGGACAGGGGGCCCCACTGAAGCTTTCTTT.

This clonotype was observed at least ten times. The chain employs TRBV11-3 and TRBJ2-1; D possibly corresponds to TRBD1 (6 bases). The CDR3 sequence is 14 residues long. V gave up 3 bases and J gave up 12 bases, with 18 bases separating them. Germline CDR1 reads SGHNT; CDR2 reads YENEEA. The CDR3, as DNA: TGTGCCAGCAGCTTGGGGCAGGGGAGTAAACGGCAGTTCTTC. The encoded protein is CASSLGQGSKRQFF.

This clonotype was recorded many times. The genes are TRBV27 and TRBJ2-5; tentatively, D is TRBD2 (6 bases). The germline V gene has CDR1 MNHEY and CDR2 SMNVEV (reference sequence). The CDR3 covers 14 residues. Trimming removed 3 bases at V and 2 bases at J, with 10 bases between. The DNA of the CDR3 is TGTGCCAGCAGTTTTTATCGGGAGCAAGAGACCCAGTACTTC. It is translated as CASSFYREQETQYF.

This clonotype was seen ten or more times. The chain is built from TRBV29-1 and TRBJ2-7; 9 bases match TRBD2. Germline CDR1 and CDR2: SQVTM and ANQGSEA. The CDR3 is 10 residues long. The CDR3 region is CGGGDYEQYF. The CDR3 coding sequence is TGCGGCGGGGGGGACTACGAGCAGTACTTC.

This clonotype occurred a few times. The V call is TRBV6-4, the J call TRBJ2-1; D remains ambiguous. V lost 0 bases and J 7 bases, leaving 4 bases between the germline ends. Per the germline V gene, CDR1 is MRHNA and CDR2 is SNTAGT. CDR3 length equals 12 residues. The CDR3 DNA is TGTGCCAGCAGTGACTCACAGAATGAGCAGTTCTTC. Translating gives CASSDSQNEQFF.

This clonotype was counted many times. This sequence joins TRBV4-2 and TRBJ2-7, with D perhaps matching TRBD2 (5 bases). V was cut by 0 bases and J by 1 base, with 16 bases left in between. CDR3 length: 17 residues. Germline CDR1 and CDR2: LGHNA and YNFKEQ. The CDR3, as DNA: TGTGCCAGCAGCCAAGAGGGGTTCACAGCGGTATCCTACGAGCAGTACTTC. It is translated as CASSQEGFTAVSYEQYF.

This chain connects TRBV6-1 to TRBJ1-5; D gene uncertain. Germline V gene sequence: CDR1 MNHNS, CDR2 SASEGT. V gave up 2 bases and J gave up 6 bases, with 8 bases separating them. CDR3 length equals 13 residues. The CDR3 loop is CASSEKVGQPQHF. CDR3 sequence (DNA): TGTGCCAGCAGTGAAAAAGTAGGTCAGCCCCAGCATTTT.

The chain uses TRBV5-1 and TRBJ1-4; possible D gene TRBD1, 5 bases. V was pared by 3 bases and J by 5 bases, with 17 bases between. Per germline, CDR1 SGHRS and CDR2 YFSETQ. The CDR3 covers 16 residues. This chain's CDR3 is CASSSSLRDGNEKLFF. The CDR3 coding sequence is TGCGCCAGCAGCTCCAGCCTCCGGGACGGGAATGAAAAACTGTTTTTT. Using reference TRBV5-1 and TRBJ1-4 for the parts outside the CDR3, the full variable domain is KAGVTQTPRYLIKTRGQQVTLSCSPISGHRSVSWYQQTPGQGLQFLFEYFSETQRNKGNFPGRFSGRQFSNSRSEMNVSTLELGDSALYLCASSSSLRDGNEKLFFGSGTQLSVL.

This clonotype came up a few times. The J gene is TRBJ2-5, the V gene TRBV21-1. TRBV21-1 is tagged as a pseudogene. This CDR3 region has 8 residues. CDR3 bases: TGTGCCAGGGAGACCCAGTACTTC. Translation: CARETQYF.

At least ten counts were recorded for this clonotype. The chain has TRBV7-2 and TRBJ2-7, with TRBD1 matching over 9 bases. The germline CDR1 and CDR2 sequences are SGHTA and FQGNSA. V lost 4 bases, J lost 4 bases, and 8 bases stayed unmatched. The CDR3 has 15 residues. CDR3 nucleotides: TGTGCCAGCAGCTCCTCCCGTGACAGGGGGTACGAGCAGTACTTC. Amino acid sequence: CASSSSRDRGYEQYF.

This clonotype showed up just a few times. The chain combines TRBV29-1 with TRBJ2-1; 7 bases align to TRBD1. The V gene's germline CDR1 is SQVTM and CDR2 ANQGSEA. The ends lost 6 bases at V and 7 bases at J; junction bases unmatched: 9. CDR3 length: 13 amino acids. CDR3 DNA: TGCAGCGTGGCCGGGACAGTTATAAATGAGCAGTTCTTC. Its protein is CSVAGTVINEQFF.